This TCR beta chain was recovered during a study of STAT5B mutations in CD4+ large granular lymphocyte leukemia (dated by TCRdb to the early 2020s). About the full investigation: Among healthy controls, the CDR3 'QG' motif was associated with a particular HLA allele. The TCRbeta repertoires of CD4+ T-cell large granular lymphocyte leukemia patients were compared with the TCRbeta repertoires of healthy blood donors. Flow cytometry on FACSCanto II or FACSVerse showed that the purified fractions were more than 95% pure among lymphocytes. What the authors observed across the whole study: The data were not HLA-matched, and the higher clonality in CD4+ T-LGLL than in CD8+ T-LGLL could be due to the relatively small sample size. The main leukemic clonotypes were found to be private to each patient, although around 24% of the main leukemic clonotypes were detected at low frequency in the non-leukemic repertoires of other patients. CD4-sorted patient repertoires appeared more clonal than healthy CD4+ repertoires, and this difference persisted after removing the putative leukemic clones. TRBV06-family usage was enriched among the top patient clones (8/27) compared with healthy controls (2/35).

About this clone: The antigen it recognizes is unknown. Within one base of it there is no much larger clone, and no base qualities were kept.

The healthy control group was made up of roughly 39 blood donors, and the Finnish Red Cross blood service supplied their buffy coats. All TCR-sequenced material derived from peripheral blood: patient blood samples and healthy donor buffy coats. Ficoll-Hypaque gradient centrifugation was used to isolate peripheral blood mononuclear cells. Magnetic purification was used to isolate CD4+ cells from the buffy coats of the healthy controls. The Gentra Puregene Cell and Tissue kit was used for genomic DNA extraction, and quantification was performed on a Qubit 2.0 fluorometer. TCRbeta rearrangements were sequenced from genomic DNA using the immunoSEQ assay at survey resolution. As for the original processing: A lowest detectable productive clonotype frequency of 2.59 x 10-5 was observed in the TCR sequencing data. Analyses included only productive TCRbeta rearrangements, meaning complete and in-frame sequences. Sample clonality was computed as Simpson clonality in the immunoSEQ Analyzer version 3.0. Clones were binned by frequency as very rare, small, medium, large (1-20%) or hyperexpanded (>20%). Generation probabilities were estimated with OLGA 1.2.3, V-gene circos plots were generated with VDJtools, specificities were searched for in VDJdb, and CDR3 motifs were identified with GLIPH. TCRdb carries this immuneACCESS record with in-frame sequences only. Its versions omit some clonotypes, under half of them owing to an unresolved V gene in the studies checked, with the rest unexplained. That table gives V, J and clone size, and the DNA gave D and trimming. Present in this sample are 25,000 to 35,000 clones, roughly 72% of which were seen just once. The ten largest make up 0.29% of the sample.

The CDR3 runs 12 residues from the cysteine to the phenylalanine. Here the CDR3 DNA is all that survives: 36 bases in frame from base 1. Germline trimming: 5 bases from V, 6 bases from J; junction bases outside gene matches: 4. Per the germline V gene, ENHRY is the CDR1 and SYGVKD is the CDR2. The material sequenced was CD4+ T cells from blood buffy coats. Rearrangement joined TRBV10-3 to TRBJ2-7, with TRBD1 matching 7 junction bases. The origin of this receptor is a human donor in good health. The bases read TGTGCCATCAGTCTGACAGGGTCCGAGCAGTACTTC. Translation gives CAISLTGSEQYF.